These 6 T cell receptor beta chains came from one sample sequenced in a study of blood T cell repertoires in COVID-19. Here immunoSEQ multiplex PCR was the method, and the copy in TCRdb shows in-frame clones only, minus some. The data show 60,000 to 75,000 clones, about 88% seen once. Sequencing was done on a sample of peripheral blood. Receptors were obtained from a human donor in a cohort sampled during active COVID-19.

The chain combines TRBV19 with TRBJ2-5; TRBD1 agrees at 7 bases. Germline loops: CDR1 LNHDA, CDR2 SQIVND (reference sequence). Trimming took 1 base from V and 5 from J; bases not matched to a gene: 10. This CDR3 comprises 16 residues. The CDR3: CASSIAMRGRGETQYF. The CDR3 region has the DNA TGTGCCAGTAGTATAGCAATGAGGGGGCGAGGCGAGACCCAGTACTTC.

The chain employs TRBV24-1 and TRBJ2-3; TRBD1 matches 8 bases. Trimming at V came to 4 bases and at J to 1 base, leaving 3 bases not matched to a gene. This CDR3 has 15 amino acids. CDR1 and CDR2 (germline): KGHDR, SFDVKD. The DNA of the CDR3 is TGTGCCACCAGTGACCAGACAGGGGGCACAGATACGCAGTATTTT. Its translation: CATSDQTGGTDTQYF.

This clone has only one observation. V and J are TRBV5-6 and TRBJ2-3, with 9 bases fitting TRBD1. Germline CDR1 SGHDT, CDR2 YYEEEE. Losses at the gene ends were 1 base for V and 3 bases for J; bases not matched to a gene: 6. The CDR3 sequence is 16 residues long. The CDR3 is CASSLLGQGLTDTQYF. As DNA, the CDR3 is TGTGCCAGCAGCTTGCTGGGACAGGGATTGACAGATACGCAGTATTTT.

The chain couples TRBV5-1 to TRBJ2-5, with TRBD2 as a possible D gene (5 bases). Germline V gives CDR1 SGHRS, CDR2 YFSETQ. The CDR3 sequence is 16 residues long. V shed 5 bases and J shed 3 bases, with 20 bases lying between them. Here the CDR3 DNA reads TGCGCCAGCAGTTCGTGGGGAGTCGGGTCCGAAGAGACCCAGTACTTC. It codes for CASSSWGVGSEETQYF.

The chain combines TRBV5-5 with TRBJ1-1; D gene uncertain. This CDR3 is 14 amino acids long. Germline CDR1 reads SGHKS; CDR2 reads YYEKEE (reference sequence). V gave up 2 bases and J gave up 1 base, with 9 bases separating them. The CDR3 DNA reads TGTGCCAGCAGCTTAATTCCAGGGAACACTGAAGCTTTCTTT. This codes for CASSLIPGNTEAFF.

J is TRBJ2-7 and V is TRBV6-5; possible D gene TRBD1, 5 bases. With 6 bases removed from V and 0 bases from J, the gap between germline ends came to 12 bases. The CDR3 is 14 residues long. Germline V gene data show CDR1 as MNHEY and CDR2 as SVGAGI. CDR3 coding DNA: TGTGCCAGCAGGACAGTACAGTCCTCCTACGAGCAGTACGTC. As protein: CASRTVQSSYEQYV.